The 23 T cell receptor beta chains given below trace back to one sample, sequenced in a study of blood T cell repertoires in COVID-19. Method: immunoSEQ multiplex PCR; TCRdb's copy keeps in-frame clones and lacks some. This sample has about 130,000 clones, with 70% to 90% found just once. Material: peripheral blood. These receptors originate from a human donor in a cohort sampled during active COVID-19.

This chain uses TRBV9 with TRBJ2-1; D is undetermined. The V gene's germline CDR1 is SGDLS and CDR2 YYNGEE. Trimming took off 4 bases at V and 8 bases at J, with 10 bases between the two ends. This CDR3 is built from 12 residues. The CDR3 DNA reads TGTGCCAGCAGCTTACGACTCGATGAGCAGTTCTTC. Translated, it gives CASSLRLDEQFF.

The genes are TRBV11-3 and TRBJ2-5, with D hard to call. Germline V gene sequence: CDR1 SGHNT, CDR2 YENEEA. The CDR3 runs 12 residues. The V end lost 4 bases, the J end lost 4 bases, and 7 bases lay between the germline ends. CDR3 region: CASSSNGETQYF. CDR3 coding DNA: TGTGCCAGCAGCTCGAACGGAGAGACCCAGTACTTC.

The chain uses TRBV9 and TRBJ1-2, with TRBD1 identical over 10 bases. CDR3 size: 14 residues. After removal of 0 bases from V and 7 bases from J, the junction contained 3 bases not matched to a gene. Germline CDR1 is SGDLS and CDR2 is YYNGEE. The CDR3 nucleotides read TGTGCCAGCAGCGTAGAGGACAGGGGGGCTGGCTACACCTTC. It translates to CASSVEDRGAGYTF.

This clone has only a few counts. V and J are TRBV6-5 and TRBJ1-2, with D unclear. The CDR3 is 13 amino acids. CDR1 and CDR2 (germline): MNHEY, SVGAGI. Trimming removed 0 bases from V and 4 bases from J, with 6 bases in between. CDR3 sequence reads: CASSYSGTYGYTF. CDR3 bases: TGTGCCAGCAGTTACTCGGGCACCTATGGCTACACCTTC.

The chain recombines TRBV6-5 with TRBJ2-7; 7 positions agree with TRBD2. The CDR3 length is 13 residues. Germline trimming cut 0 bases from V and 11 bases from J; bases unmatched to any gene: 7. Germline-derived CDR1 and CDR2 are MNHEY and SVGAGI. CDR3 DNA sequence: TGTGCCAGCAGTTACTCCATGGGAGGGAAGGAGTACTTC. This codes for CASSYSMGGKEYF.

The chain joins TRBV5-1 to TRBJ2-5; D gene ambiguous. The V gene's germline CDR1 is SGHRS and CDR2 YFSETQ. The CDR3 runs to 11 residues. Trimming took 4 bases from V and 3 from J, leaving 4 bases between them. The CDR3: CASSIKETQYF. CDR3 DNA sequence: TGCGCCAGCAGCATAAAAGAGACCCAGTACTTC.

This clone came up once. The chain is built from TRBV19 and TRBJ2-1; 9 nucleotides match TRBD2. V gave up 0 bases and J gave up 9 bases; unmatched junction bases: 3. Germline lookup yields CDR1 LNHDA and CDR2 SQIVND (reference sequence). This CDR3 region has 14 residues. CDR3 amino acids: CASSIEGRGGEQFF. The CDR3 DNA follows: TGTGCCAGTAGTATAGAAGGGCGGGGGGGTGAGCAGTTCTTC.

This chain links TRBV4-1 with TRBJ1-2; 7 nucleotides align to TRBD1. The CDR3 runs 15 residues. J lost 4 bases, V lost 3 bases, and 8 bases had no gene match. CDR1 MGHRA and CDR2 YSYEKL come from the germline V gene. The CDR3 nucleotides read TGCGCCAGCAGCCACCCCGGGACAGAATTCTATGGCTACACCTTC. Amino acid sequence: CASSHPGTEFYGYTF.

V and J are TRBV18 and TRBJ1-1; weak D call: TRBD1 (5 bases). In germline, CDR1 is KGHSH, CDR2 LQKENI. The CDR3 spans 16 residues. Between the trimmed V and J ends, which lost 2 bases and 0 bases, there was a span of 13 bases. The CDR3 DNA reads TGTGCCAGCTCACCATTGGGTAGGGGAATGAACACTGAAGCTTTCTTT. It translates to CASSPLGRGMNTEAFF.

V is TRBV19 and J is TRBJ2-7; D unresolved. The V end was cut by 6 bases, the J end by 2 bases, with 17 bases between. The CDR3 is made up of 15 amino acids. CDR1 LNHDA and CDR2 SQIVND come from the germline V gene (reference sequence). CDR3 residues: CASSPHDKPAYEQYF. The DNA of the CDR3 is TGTGCCAGTAGCCCCCACGACAAGCCCGCCTACGAGCAGTACTTC.

This chain uses TRBV7-9 with TRBJ1-5; D may be TRBD1 (6 bases). The CDR3 totals 16 residues. Germline V gene lookup returns CDR1 SEHNR and CDR2 FQNEAQ (reference sequence). V lost 4 bases to trimming and J lost 6 bases, with 19 bases between them. The CDR3 is CASSWTQGRVRQPQHF. The CDR3 DNA sequence: TGTGCCAGCAGCTGGACACAGGGACGGGTCCGTCAGCCCCAGCATTTT.

The CDR3 sequence is CASSPRFERGAVRGELFF. In DNA form, the CDR3 reads TGTGCCAGCAGTCCCCGGTTCGAGCGGGGGGCCGTCCGTGGGGAGCTGTTTTTT. The genes are TRBV5-5 and TRBJ2-2; 9 nucleotides line up with TRBD2. The CDR3 is 18 residues long. The trim removed 5 bases at V and 8 bases at J, leaving 19 bases unmatched. Germline CDR1 reads SGHKS; CDR2 reads YYEKEE (reference sequence).

CDR3 bases: TGCGCCAGCAGCTTGGGCCCCTCCGCAGGGTACGGAAACACCATATATTTT. It is translated as CASSLGPSAGYGNTIYF. The rearrangement uses TRBV5-1 and TRBJ1-3, with D perhaps matching TRBD1 (5 bases). From germline, CDR1 is SGHRS and CDR2 YFSETQ. V dropped 0 bases and J dropped 4 bases, with 17 bases sitting between them. The CDR3 is made up of 17 amino acids. Together with reference TRBV5-1 and TRBJ1-3, the CDR3 gives the full variable domain: KAGVTQTPRYLIKTRGQQVTLSCSPISGHRSVSWYQQTPGQGLQFLFEYFSETQRNKGNFPGRFSGRQFSNSRSEMNVSTLELGDSALYLCASSLGPSAGYGNTIYFGEGSWLTVV.

The chain has TRBV5-6 and TRBJ2-7; perhaps TRBD1 as D (5 bases). CDR1 and CDR2 from the germline V gene are SGHDT and YYEEEE. This CDR3 spans 14 amino acids. V lost 3 bases and J lost 1, with 11 bases in between. The CDR3, as DNA: TGTGCCAGCAGCTGGGAAGGGGAATCCTACGAGCAGTACTTC. Translation: CASSWEGESYEQYF.

The V gene is TRBV5-4, the J gene TRBJ2-1, with 8 bases fitting TRBD2. Trimming removed 4 bases from V and 2 bases from J; junction bases left unmatched: 11. This CDR3 region has 17 residues. Germline V gene lookup returns CDR1 SGHNT and CDR2 YYREEE (reference sequence). The chain's CDR3 is CASSNGGGLRTYNEQFF. The CDR3 nucleotides read TGTGCCAGCAGCAACGGGGGGGGCCTGAGGACCTACAATGAGCAGTTCTTC. The full variable domain, with the rest looked up from reference TRBV5-4 and TRBJ2-1, is ETGVTQSPTHLIKTRGQQVTLRCSSQSGHNTVSWYQQALGQGPQFIFQYYREEENGRGNFPPRFSGLQFPNYSSELNVNALELDDSALYLCASSNGGGLRTYNEQFFGPGTRLTVL.

V is TRBV7-8 and J is TRBJ2-1; 8 positions agree with TRBD1. The V segment lost 5 bases and the J segment 0 bases; nucleotides outside the gene matches: 18. The CDR3 is 20 amino acids. Germline assignment: CDR1 SGHVS and CDR2 FQNEAQ. The CDR3 sequence: CASSPRTGRRRFSSYNEQFF. For the CDR3, the DNA is TGTGCCAGCAGCCCTCGGACAGGGAGAAGAAGATTTAGCTCCTACAATGAGCAGTTCTTC.

The V and J genes are TRBV7-9 and TRBJ2-5; weak D call: TRBD1 (6 bases). The CDR3 runs to 14 residues. V gave up 1 base and J gave up 1 base, with 7 bases separating them. Germline CDR1 reads SEHNR; CDR2 reads FQNEAQ (reference sequence). In DNA, the CDR3 is TGTGCCAGCAGCTTAGGGACAGTCCAAGAGACCCAGTACTTC. Translation: CASSLGTVQETQYF. The full variable domain, its missing parts supplied by reference TRBV7-9 and TRBJ2-5, is DTGVSQNPRHKITKRGQNVTFRCDPISEHNRLYWYRQTLGQGPEFLTYFQNEAQLEKSRLLSDRFSAERPKGSFSTLEIQRTEQGDSAMYLCASSLGTVQETQYFGPGTRLLVL.

With regard to this clone: The junction departs from germline at one end; a sequencing error may be responsible. The V gene is TRBV30, the J gene TRBJ2-6, with a possible D match to TRBD1 (6 bases). Germline loops: CDR1 GTSNPN, CDR2 SVGIG (reference sequence). The CDR3 is 17 residues long. The CDR3 here is CARRGQEGTPGANVLTF. The CDR3 DNA reads TGTGCCCGGAGAGGTCAAGAGGGGACACCTGGGGCCAACGTCCTGACTTTC.

The chain combines TRBV3-1 (or the pseudogene TRBV3-2) with TRBJ2-3, with 8 bases identical to TRBD2. There are 15 residues in the CDR3. V trimming: 1 base; J trimming: 2 bases; junction bases outside the gene matches: 2. Germline loops: CDR1 LGHDT, CDR2 YNNKEL (reference sequence). The CDR3 nucleotides read TGTGCCAGCAGCCAAGGCGGGGGGTACACAGATACGCAGTATTTT. This translates into CASSQGGGYTDTQYF.

The rearrangement links TRBV6-1 to TRBJ2-7, with TRBD1 matching over 11 bases. V shed 0 bases, J shed 7 bases, and the junction held 17 bases outside the gene matches. Per germline, CDR1 MNHNS and CDR2 SASEGT. The CDR3 loop spans 19 amino acids. The CDR3: CASSEALFPLRDRGSEQYF. In DNA, the CDR3 is TGTGCCAGCAGTGAAGCGCTTTTCCCCCTAAGGGACAGGGGGAGTGAGCAGTACTTC.

In its sample, this clone was seen once. The chain links TRBV30 to TRBJ2-2, with no clear D. Trimming cost V 2 bases and J 4 bases, with 11 bases left between them. This CDR3 spans 14 amino acids. CDR1 GTSNPN and CDR2 SVGIG come from the germline V gene (reference sequence). DNA of the CDR3: TGTGCCTGGAGTTCCCCATCGGGCACCGGGGAGCTGTTTTTT. As protein: CAWSSPSGTGELFF.

The CDR3 region has the DNA TGTGCCAGCTCACCATACCACAGGGCGATTGAAAAACTGTTTTTT. It translates to CASSPYHRAIEKLFF. V and J are TRBV18 and TRBJ1-4; D perhaps matches TRBD1 (6 bases). CDR3 length equals 15 residues. The germline V and J ends were trimmed by 2 bases and 7 bases, with 14 bases remaining between them. The germline CDR1 and CDR2 sequences are KGHSH and LQKENI.

The V gene is TRBV20-1, the J gene TRBJ1-3; D remains ambiguous. Trimming cost V 2 bases and J 5 bases, with 4 bases left between them. There are 11 residues in the CDR3. Germline loops: CDR1 DFQATT, CDR2 SNEGSKA (reference sequence). In DNA, the CDR3 is TGCAGTGCTAGACACAGAAACACCATATATTTT. Translation: CSARHRNTIYF.